What follows are 25 T cell receptor beta chains derived from one specimen sequenced in a study of blood T cell repertoires in COVID-19. TCRdb keeps only in-frame clones here, not all; method: immunoSEQ multiplex PCR. Altogether approximately 140,000 clones are present, roughly 78% being singletons, with the ten largest covering approximately 16%. Sequencing was done on a sample of peripheral blood. Source of these receptors: a human donor with acute or convalescent COVID-19. The donor label of this sample is uncertain.

The genes are TRBV25-1 and TRBJ1-3; TRBD1 agrees at 10 bases. There are 18 residues in the CDR3. Looked up from germline, CDR1 is MGHDK and CDR2 is SYGVNS. The V and J ends lost 6 bases and 0 bases, in that order; junction bases with no gene match: 11. CDR3 nucleotide sequence: TGTGCCAGCAGCCCGAGGGGGACAGGGGTCATCTCTGGAAACACCATATATTTT. It specifies CASSPRGTGVISGNTIYF.

This chain uses TRBV19 with TRBJ2-5; 9 nucleotides align to TRBD1. There are 16 residues in the CDR3. CDR1 and CDR2 from the germline V gene are LNHDA and SQIVND (reference sequence). V was pared by 4 bases and J by 7 bases, with 13 bases of the junction left unmatched. CDR3 nucleotide sequence: TGTGCCAGTAGTACCCACCAGCCGGGACAGGGACGGACCCAGTACTTC. This encodes CASSTHQPGQGRTQYF.

The V gene is TRBV7-2, the J gene TRBJ2-7, with D maybe TRBD2 (5 bases). Trimming left V 4 bases short and J 6 bases short, with 10 bases between. The CDR3 runs 12 residues. Germline V lookup: CDR1 SGHTA, CDR2 FQGNSA. CDR3 bases: TGTGCCAGCAGCTCCGGGGTAGGCGAGCAGTACTTC. It codes for CASSSGVGEQYF. The full variable domain, in which reference TRBV7-2 and TRBJ2-7 provide the parts outside the CDR3, is GAGVSQSPSNKVTEKGKDVELRCDPISGHTALYWYRQSLGQGLEFLIYFQGNSAPDKSGLPSDRFSAERTGGSVSTLTIQRTQQEDSAVYLCASSSGVGEQYFGPGTRLTVT.

This sequence joins TRBV18 and TRBJ1-3, with a weak D call TRBD1 (6 bases). The V end was cut by 1 base, the J end by 3 bases, with 10 bases between. Germline loops: CDR1 KGHSH, CDR2 LQKENI. This CDR3 is built from 15 residues. The chain's CDR3 is CASSPRQGYGNTIYF. CDR3 in DNA: TGTGCCAGCTCACCACGCCAGGGGTATGGAAACACCATATATTTT. The complete variable domain, with remaining parts taken from reference TRBV18 and TRBJ1-3, reads NAGVMQNPRHLVRRRGQEARLRCSPMKGHSHVYWYRQLPEEGLKFMVYLQKENIIDESGMPKERFSAEFPKEGPSILRIQQVVRGDSAAYFCASSPRQGYGNTIYFGEGSWLTVV.

The chain joins TRBV18 to TRBJ1-6; 7 bases fit TRBD1. J was trimmed by 9 bases and V by 2 bases; bases with no gene match: 7. CDR1 is KGHSH and CDR2 is LQKENI in the germline V gene. The CDR3 contains 15 residues. CDR3 sequence (DNA): TGTGCCAGCTCACCAAACAGGGGAGAAAGTTCACCCCTCCACTTT. It yields the protein CASSPNRGESSPLHF. The variable domain in full, with the rest retrieved from reference TRBV18 and TRBJ1-6, is NAGVMQNPRHLVRRRGQEARLRCSPMKGHSHVYWYRQLPEEGLKFMVYLQKENIIDESGMPKERFSAEFPKEGPSILRIQQVVRGDSAAYFCASSPNRGESSPLHFGNGTRLTVT.

This clone occurred once. V is TRBV27 and J is TRBJ1-1, with D possibly TRBD1 on 5 matching bases. With 6 bases removed from V and 5 bases from J, the gap between germline ends came to 13 bases. Per the germline V gene, CDR1 is MNHEY and CDR2 is SMNVEV (reference sequence). This CDR3 is 13 amino acids long. CDR3 nucleotides: TGTGCCAGCAGGCACCAGGGTGGGACTGAAGCTTTCTTT. Amino acids: CASRHQGGTEAFF.

The CDR3 protein is CASTQGTGQPQHF. CDR3 in DNA: TGTGCCAGCACACAGGGGACAGGTCAGCCCCAGCATTTT. The chain carries TRBV27 and TRBJ1-5; 8 bases align to TRBD1. J gave up 6 bases and V 7 bases, and 5 bases lay outside the gene matches. From germline, CDR1 is MNHEY and CDR2 SMNVEV (reference sequence). CDR3 length: 13 residues.

The chain is built from TRBV28 and TRBJ1-2; D not certain. Germline-derived CDR1 and CDR2 are MDHEN and SYDVKM. The CDR3 has 12 residues. V shed 2 bases and J shed 5 bases, with 6 bases lying between them. The CDR3: CASSLNTYGYTF. The DNA of the CDR3 is TGTGCCAGCAGTTTAAATACTTATGGCTACACCTTC.

This clone was counted once. The gene calls are TRBV5-4 and TRBJ2-1, with a tentative D call TRBD1 (6 bases). Germline assignment: CDR1 SGHNT and CDR2 YYREEE (reference sequence). There are 14 residues in the CDR3. The V end was cut by 4 bases, the J end by 8 bases, with 16 bases between. CDR3 sequence: CASSDTNRDDEQFF. The CDR3 nucleotides read TGTGCCAGCAGCGACACCAACAGGGACGATGAGCAGTTCTTC.

In its sample, this clone was seen many times. The rearrangement links TRBV5-6 to TRBJ1-1; 7 bases are shared with TRBD1. J gave up 4 bases and V 6 bases, and 9 bases lay outside the gene matches. The germline V gene encodes CDR1 SGHDT and CDR2 YYEEEE. The CDR3 covers 14 residues. The CDR3: CASTPPAGGTEAFF. CDR3 DNA sequence: TGTGCCAGCACCCCCCCGGCAGGGGGCACTGAAGCTTTCTTT.

This clone has more than one count but fewer than ten. The chain is built from TRBV5-1 and TRBJ2-1; 7 nucleotides align to TRBD1. Germline-derived CDR1 and CDR2 are SGHRS and YFSETQ. After removal of 6 bases from V and 4 bases from J, the junction contained 10 bases not matched to a gene. The CDR3 runs to 15 residues. The CDR3 here is CASTERQGSYNEQFF. The CDR3 DNA reads as TGCGCCAGCACCGAGAGACAGGGATCATACAATGAGCAGTTCTTC.

This chain joins TRBV7-9 and TRBJ1-2; D is unclear. The length of the CDR3 is 13 residues. Trimming stripped 5 bases from V and 2 bases from J, with 9 bases between. Germline CDR1 reads SEHNR; CDR2 reads FQNEAQ (reference sequence). The CDR3 DNA reads as TGTGCCAGCAGCCCGAACTTAAACTATGGCTACACCTTC. Translation: CASSPNLNYGYTF.

This clone was detected only a few times. The rearrangement joins TRBV7-6 to TRBJ1-2; maybe TRBD1 (6 bases). V lost 5 bases, J lost 2 bases, and 18 bases lay in between. The CDR3 is 16 amino acids. The germline V gene encodes CDR1 SGHVS and CDR2 FNYEAQ. The DNA for the CDR3 is TGTGCCAGCAGCGTCTCGCACAGGGAAAAGAACTATGGCTACACCTTC. Its translation: CASSVSHREKNYGYTF.

The chain carries TRBV6-5 and TRBJ1-3, with a tentative D call TRBD1 (6 bases). This CDR3 region has 13 residues. Germline V gene lookup returns CDR1 MNHEY and CDR2 SVGAGI. The ends were cut back, 7 bases at V and 4 bases at J, with 11 bases in the middle. Here the CDR3 DNA reads TGTGCCAGCAAGTCAGGGGACGGAAACACCATATATTTT. Protein product: CASKSGDGNTIYF.

The CDR3 region has the DNA TGTGCCAGCAGCCCCGCCCTCGGGAATTCACCCCTCCACTTT. Encoded protein: CASSPALGNSPLHF. The V gene is TRBV11-2, the J gene TRBJ1-6; no clear D gene. CDR1 is SGHAT, CDR2 FQNNGV, per germline. The CDR3 is 14 amino acids. V was pared by 5 bases and J by 7 bases, with 12 bases between.

The chain employs TRBV9 and TRBJ1-1, with no clear D. Trimming left V 0 bases short and J 8 bases short, with 11 bases between. Germline V gene sequence: CDR1 SGDLS, CDR2 YYNGEE. The CDR3 has 13 residues. The CDR3 sequence: CASSVASEGEAFF. CDR3 nucleotide sequence: TGTGCCAGCAGCGTAGCGTCTGAGGGAGAAGCTTTCTTT. The variable domain in full, completed from reference TRBV9 and TRBJ1-1, reads DSGVTQTPKHLITATGQRVTLRCSPRSGDLSVYWYQQSLDQGLQFLIQYYNGEERAKGNILERFSAQQFPDLHSELNLSSLELGDSALYFCASSVASEGEAFFGQGTRLTVV.

This chain links TRBV14 with TRBJ2-3; 8 bases match TRBD2. This CDR3 contains 16 residues. The ends lost 5 bases at V and 3 bases at J; junction bases unmatched: 10. Germline V CDR1 and CDR2: SGHDN, FVKESK. CDR3 residues: CASSTGLAGPTDTQYF. DNA of the CDR3: TGTGCCAGCAGCACGGGCCTAGCGGGCCCGACAGATACGCAGTATTTT.

The rearrangement links TRBV12-3 or TRBV12-4 to TRBJ2-3; D uncertain. Trimming took off 8 bases at V and 9 bases at J, with 18 bases between the two ends. The CDR3 consists of 13 residues. CDR3 coding DNA: TGTGCCAGCTGGTCGTCGGGTAAAATCACGCAGTATTTT. Its protein product is CASWSSGKITQYF.

With regard to this clone: The same CDR3 also results from other DNA sequences found in this sample. V is TRBV9 and J is TRBJ1-1, with 7 nucleotides matching TRBD1. This CDR3 spans 15 amino acids. Trimming cost V 4 bases and J 1 base; bases outside gene matches: 7. In germline, CDR1 is SGDLS, CDR2 YYNGEE. The CDR3 sequence is CASSPWTGKNTEAFF. The CDR3 region has the DNA TGTGCCAGCAGCCCCTGGACAGGAAAGAACACTGAAGCTTTCTTT.

This chain joins TRBV5-6 and TRBJ1-5; D remains ambiguous. V gave up 4 bases and J gave up 2 bases, with 13 bases separating them. This CDR3 has 15 residues. The germline CDR1 and CDR2 sequences are SGHDT and YYEEEE. CDR3 in DNA: TGTGCCAGCAGCGGGAGAGACACCCGCAATCAGCCCCAGCATTTT. This encodes CASSGRDTRNQPQHF. Filled out from reference TRBV5-6 and TRBJ1-5, the complete variable domain reads DAGVTQSPTHLIKTRGQQVTLRCSPKSGHDTVSWYQQALGQGPQFIFQYYEEEERQRGNFPDRFSGHQFPNYSSELNVNALLLGDSALYLCASSGRDTRNQPQHFGDGTRLSIL.

V and J are TRBV5-4 and TRBJ2-7, with TRBD2 as a possible D gene (5 bases). The germline V gene encodes CDR1 SGHNT and CDR2 YYREEE (reference sequence). This CDR3 comprises 14 residues. V was clipped by 1 base and J by 3 bases, with 11 bases between them. CDR3 protein: CASSLSVGDYEQYF. CDR3 nucleotides: TGTGCCAGCAGCTTGTCAGTCGGGGACTACGAGCAGTACTTC.

The gene calls are TRBV19 and TRBJ1-1; D ambiguous. Germline loops: CDR1 LNHDA, CDR2 SQIVND (reference sequence). CDR3 length: 13 residues. The V end lost 5 bases, the J end lost 2 bases, and 9 bases lay between the germline ends. The CDR3 spells CASSGQTNTEAFF. For the CDR3, the DNA is TGTGCCAGTAGTGGGCAGACCAACACTGAAGCTTTCTTT. Together with reference TRBV19 and TRBJ1-1, the CDR3 gives the full variable domain: DGGITQSPKYLFRKEGQNVTLSCEQNLNHDAMYWYRQDPGQGLRLIYYSQIVNDFQKGDIAEGYSVSREKKESFPLTVTSAQKNPTAFYLCASSGQTNTEAFFGQGTRLTVV.

Only one count was recorded for this clone. J is TRBJ1-1 and V is TRBV5-1; D may be TRBD1 (6 bases). Germline CDR1 is SGHRS and CDR2 is YFSETQ. This CDR3 has 14 residues. The V and J ends lost 5 bases and 1 base respectively, with 12 bases between them. The CDR3 region has the DNA TGCGCCAGCAGGACACAGGGTGGGAACACTGAAGCTTTCTTT. Residues: CASRTQGGNTEAFF.

Here the CDR3 DNA reads TGTGCCAGCAGTGGGGGCAGCTCTGGAAACACCATATATTTT. Translated, it gives CASSGGSSGNTIYF. The gene calls are TRBV2 and TRBJ1-3; possible D gene TRBD1, 5 bases. CDR3 length equals 14 residues. V lost 4 bases and J 0 bases, leaving 7 bases between the germline ends. In germline, CDR1 is SNHLY, CDR2 FYNNEI.

The V and J genes are TRBV4-1 and TRBJ1-5; the match to TRBD1 covers 10 bases. Trimming took 0 bases from V and 4 from J; bases not matched to a gene: 9. The germline V gene has CDR1 MGHRA and CDR2 YSYEKL. There are 18 residues in the CDR3. CDR3 bases: TGCGCCAGCAGCCAAGACGGAAGACGGGGACAGGGGAATCAGCCCCAGCATTTT. Translation gives CASSQDGRRGQGNQPQHF.